These 27 T cell receptor beta chains were sequenced from one sample in a study of blood T cell repertoires in COVID-19. Profiled with immunoSEQ multiplex PCR; TCRdb holds only in-frame clones, not every one. The repertoire holds some 130,000 clones, with roughly four fifths as singletons. The source material was peripheral blood. The receptors were sampled from a man of 80 years or more with acute or convalescent COVID-19.

This clone has just one count. The chain is built from TRBV7-2 and TRBJ2-1, with D possibly matching TRBD1 (6 bases). The V end lost 1 base, the J end lost 5 bases, and 9 bases lay between the germline ends. The CDR3 runs 14 residues. From germline, CDR1 is SGHTA and CDR2 FQGNSA. The CDR3 nucleotides are TGTGCCAGCAGCTTAGTCCACAGGGACAATGAGCAGTTCTTC. The encoded protein is CASSLVHRDNEQFF.

V usage is TRBV6-6 and J usage is TRBJ2-5; tentatively, D is TRBD1 (5 bases). The length of the CDR3 is 15 residues. Trimming stripped 5 bases from V and 1 base from J, with 14 bases between. CDR1 and CDR2 from the germline V gene are MNHNY and SVGAGI (reference sequence). The CDR3 is CASSKGDSSQETQYF. The CDR3, as DNA: TGTGCCAGCAGTAAAGGGGATTCGAGCCAAGAGACCCAGTACTTC.

This clone was picked up a small number of times. This chain joins TRBV7-8 and TRBJ2-3; 9 bases line up with TRBD2. Per the germline V gene, CDR1 is SGHVS and CDR2 is FQNEAQ. The CDR3 contains 15 residues. Unmatched junction bases numbered 4, after V lost 3 bases and J lost 3 bases. The CDR3 bases are TGTGCCAGCAGCTTGGCGGGGGGGCCAACAGATACGCAGTATTTT. It is translated as CASSLAGGPTDTQYF.

The rearrangement links TRBV6-5 to TRBJ1-5; 8 nucleotides line up with TRBD1. Looked up from germline, CDR1 is MNHEY and CDR2 is SVGAGI. Trimming cost V 6 bases and J 7 bases; bases outside gene matches: 8. There are 14 residues in the CDR3. CDR3 in DNA: TGTGCCAGCAGCGCCCCAGGGGGCGGCCAGCCCCAGCATTTT. Protein sequence: CASSAPGGGQPQHF.

This chain links TRBV6-2 or TRBV6-3 with TRBJ1-2; the D gene is possibly TRBD1 (5 bases). Trimming shortened V by 0 bases and J by 4 bases, and 12 bases separated the two germline ends. The CDR3 covers 15 residues. CDR1 and CDR2 (germline): MNHEY, SVGEGT. CDR3 protein: CASSYSSRVTYGYTF. The CDR3 DNA sequence: TGTGCCAGCAGTTACTCGTCCAGGGTCACCTATGGCTACACCTTC.

This clone has only a few counts. The chain combines TRBV4-1 with TRBJ2-3, with D hard to call. CDR1 is MGHRA and CDR2 is YSYEKL in the germline V gene. The CDR3 sequence is 15 residues long. The V end was cut by 0 bases, the J end by 8 bases, with 15 bases between. The CDR3 coding sequence is TGCGCCAGCAGCCAAGATCTTGACAATCTATCTACGCAGTATTTT. This codes for CASSQDLDNLSTQYF.

The chain combines TRBV18 with TRBJ2-3; D is uncertain. Trimming left V 2 bases short and J 2 bases short, with 8 bases between. CDR1 KGHSH and CDR2 LQKENI come from the germline V gene. This CDR3 contains 14 residues. This chain's CDR3 is CASSPGQVTDTQYF. DNA of the CDR3: TGTGCCAGCTCACCAGGGCAGGTCACAGATACGCAGTATTTT.

The V and J genes are TRBV6-5 and TRBJ2-5; D ambiguous. Germline assignment: CDR1 MNHEY and CDR2 SVGAGI. The V end was cut by 5 bases, the J end by 5 bases, with 18 bases between. The CDR3 is made up of 15 amino acids. The CDR3, as DNA: TGTGCCAGCAGTCCCAACTCCCTCATCCCTGAGACCCAGTACTTC. It is translated as CASSPNSLIPETQYF.

The rearrangement links TRBV30 to TRBJ1-6; D might be TRBD1 (5 bases). The ends were cut back, 4 bases at V and 9 bases at J, with 19 bases in the middle. From germline, CDR1 is GTSNPN and CDR2 SVGIG (reference sequence). CDR3 length: 15 amino acids. CDR3 protein: CAWTSPGPTSSPLHF. Here the CDR3 DNA reads TGTGCCTGGACCTCGCCGGGACCGACTAGTTCACCCCTCCACTTT.

The chain combines TRBV24-1 with TRBJ2-5, with 7 bases identical to TRBD2. Looked up from germline, CDR1 is KGHDR and CDR2 is SFDVKD. CDR3 length equals 12 residues. The V segment lost 9 bases and the J segment 7 bases; nucleotides outside the gene matches: 7. CDR3 protein: CATGGDLGTQYF. The CDR3 coding sequence is TGTGCCACCGGGGGGGATTTGGGGACCCAGTACTTC.

This chain links TRBV28 with TRBJ2-7, with 7 bases matching TRBD1. Looked up from germline, CDR1 is MDHEN and CDR2 is SYDVKM. V shed 5 bases, J shed 2 bases, and the junction held 3 bases outside the gene matches. The CDR3 has 13 amino acids. The CDR3: CASSRDSTYEQYF. CDR3 DNA: TGTGCCAGCAGTCGGGACAGTACCTACGAGCAGTACTTC.

Here the CDR3 DNA reads TGTGCCAGCAGCCCTCAAGGGGGACAGGAGGGCTCACCCCTCCACTTT. Its translation: CASSPQGGQEGSPLHF. This chain connects TRBV7-3 to TRBJ1-6, with 8 bases identical to TRBD1. The CDR3 has 16 amino acids. V dropped 5 bases and J dropped 10; count of bases not matched to a gene: 13. CDR1 SGHTA and CDR2 FQGTGA come from the germline V gene.

V is TRBV7-8 and J is TRBJ1-5, with D uncertain. V lost 5 bases and J lost 11, with 19 bases in between. Germline CDR1 and CDR2: SGHVS and FQNEAQ. This CDR3 contains 14 residues. This chain's CDR3 is CASSPTREYEAQHF. DNA of the CDR3: TGTGCCAGCAGCCCCACCCGAGAATATGAGGCCCAGCATTTT. The complete variable domain, with remaining parts taken from reference TRBV7-8 and TRBJ1-5, reads GAGVSQSPRYKVAKRGQDVALRCDPISGHVSLFWYQQALGQGPEFLTYFQNEAQLDKSGLPSDRFFAERPEGSVSTLKIQRTQQEDSAVYLCASSPTREYEAQHFGDGTRLSIL.

V usage is TRBV5-4 and J usage is TRBJ2-7; 15 nucleotides match TRBD2. V was pared by 2 bases and J by 1 base, with 1 base of the junction left unmatched. The CDR3 spans 16 residues. Germline values: CDR1 SGHNT, CDR2 YYREEE (reference sequence). CDR3 in DNA: TGTGCCAGCAGCTTCGGGACTAGCGGGGGGTCCTACGAGCAGTACTTC. This encodes CASSFGTSGGSYEQYF. Full variable domain (remainder filled in from reference TRBV5-4 and TRBJ2-7): ETGVTQSPTHLIKTRGQQVTLRCSSQSGHNTVSWYQQALGQGPQFIFQYYREEENGRGNFPPRFSGLQFPNYSSELNVNALELDDSALYLCASSFGTSGGSYEQYFGPGTRLTVT.

CDR3 nucleotides: TGTGCCAGCAGCTTAGCCACGCGACAGAATATGAACACTGAAGCTTTCTTT. It is translated as CASSLATRQNMNTEAFF. This chain uses TRBV7-8 with TRBJ1-1; perhaps TRBD1 as D (5 bases). With 0 bases removed from V and 0 bases from J, the gap between germline ends came to 14 bases. The CDR3 is 17 residues long. CDR1 and CDR2 from the germline V gene are SGHVS and FQNEAQ.

Concerning this clone: This may be a read error: a much more frequent sequence differs by one nucleotide. This chain joins TRBV9 and TRBJ2-3, with D possibly TRBD2 on 5 matching bases. V lost 4 bases and J lost 6, with 6 bases in between. Germline V gives CDR1 SGDLS, CDR2 YYNGEE. The CDR3 contains 11 residues. The chain's CDR3 is CASSRGDTQYF. The DNA of the CDR3 is TGTGCCAGCAGCCGCGGGGATACGCAGTATTTT.

The chain uses TRBV18 and TRBJ1-3; D remains unclear. The CDR3 spans 15 residues. CDR1 and CDR2 from the germline V gene are KGHSH and LQKENI. The ends were cut back, 3 bases at V and 1 base at J, with 10 bases in the middle. The CDR3 sequence is CASSPSVSSGNTIYF. For the CDR3, the DNA is TGTGCCAGCTCACCCTCGGTTAGTTCTGGAAACACCATATATTTT. The full variable domain, its missing parts supplied by reference TRBV18 and TRBJ1-3, is NAGVMQNPRHLVRRRGQEARLRCSPMKGHSHVYWYRQLPEEGLKFMVYLQKENIIDESGMPKERFSAEFPKEGPSILRIQQVVRGDSAAYFCASSPSVSSGNTIYFGEGSWLTVV.

V gene TRBV28 combines with J gene TRBJ2-2; 8 positions match TRBD2. This CDR3 contains 15 residues. Germline CDR1 is MDHEN and CDR2 is SYDVKM. Germline trimming cut 10 bases from V and 6 bases from J; bases unmatched to any gene: 13. The CDR3: CATALGGVRAGELFF. CDR3 nucleotides: TGTGCCACCGCACTCGGGGGGGTTAGGGCCGGGGAGCTGTTTTTT.

In this sample, this clone turned up a few times. Here the CDR3 reads CASSLQGQETQYF. The CDR3 bases are TGTGCCAGCAGCTTGCAGGGCCAAGAGACCCAGTACTTC. V and J are TRBV7-2 and TRBJ2-5; weak D call: TRBD1 (5 bases). Trimming removed 3 bases from V and 1 base from J, with 6 bases in between. Germline V gene sequence: CDR1 SGHTA, CDR2 FQGNSA. The CDR3 runs 13 residues. Together with reference TRBV7-2 and TRBJ2-5, the CDR3 gives the full variable domain: GAGVSQSPSNKVTEKGKDVELRCDPISGHTALYWYRQSLGQGLEFLIYFQGNSAPDKSGLPSDRFSAERTGGSVSTLTIQRTQQEDSAVYLCASSLQGQETQYFGPGTRLLVL.

V and J are TRBV3-1 (or the pseudogene TRBV3-2) and TRBJ2-2; 7 positions agree with TRBD1. The CDR3 totals 15 residues. Per the germline V gene, CDR1 is LGHDT and CDR2 is YNNKEL (reference sequence). Unmatched junction bases numbered 3, after V lost 4 bases and J lost 1 base. CDR3 amino acids: CASSPGQKNTGELFF. The CDR3, as DNA: TGTGCCAGCAGCCCGGGACAGAAGAACACCGGGGAGCTGTTTTTT.

This chain connects TRBV4-1 to TRBJ2-7, with 8 bases lining up with TRBD1. The CDR3 totals 14 residues. The germline V gene encodes CDR1 MGHRA and CDR2 YSYEKL. Losses at the gene ends were 3 bases for V and 4 bases for J; bases not matched to a gene: 5. CDR3 sequence (DNA): TGCGCCAGCAGCCACGGACAGGGTTCATACGAGCAGTACTTC. Translating gives CASSHGQGSYEQYF.

V is TRBV7-2 and J is TRBJ2-3, with 15 bases identical to TRBD2. From germline, CDR1 is SGHTA and CDR2 FQGNSA. Trimming removed 0 bases from V and 6 bases from J; junction bases left unmatched: 4. This CDR3 contains 17 residues. CDR3 sequence (DNA): TGTGCCAGCAGCTTAGCGGGGACTAGCGGGGGGCTTGATACGCAGTATTTT. Amino acids: CASSLAGTSGGLDTQYF. Full variable domain (rest looked up from reference TRBV7-2 and TRBJ2-3): GAGVSQSPSNKVTEKGKDVELRCDPISGHTALYWYRQSLGQGLEFLIYFQGNSAPDKSGLPSDRFSAERTGGSVSTLTIQRTQQEDSAVYLCASSLAGTSGGLDTQYFGPGTRLTVL.

The chain combines TRBV6-1 with TRBJ1-1; TRBD1 matches at 9 bases. The V and J ends lost 2 bases and 4 bases, in that order; junction bases with no gene match: 8. Germline CDR1 is MNHNS and CDR2 is SASEGT. The CDR3 covers 16 residues. CDR3 protein: CASSETIGQGTTEAFF. In nucleotides, the CDR3 is TGTGCCAGCAGTGAAACCATCGGACAGGGGACCACTGAAGCTTTCTTT.

The chain couples TRBV7-8 to TRBJ2-7, with TRBD1 matching over 9 bases. This CDR3 comprises 14 residues. CDR1 SGHVS and CDR2 FQNEAQ come from the germline V gene. The V segment lost 3 bases and the J segment 6 bases; nucleotides outside the gene matches: 6. The CDR3: CASSLPGTGSEQYF. In DNA, the CDR3 is TGTGCCAGCAGCTTGCCTGGGACAGGGAGCGAGCAGTACTTC. Based on the CDR3 plus reference TRBV7-8 and TRBJ2-7, the full variable domain is GAGVSQSPRYKVAKRGQDVALRCDPISGHVSLFWYQQALGQGPEFLTYFQNEAQLDKSGLPSDRFFAERPEGSVSTLKIQRTQQEDSAVYLCASSLPGTGSEQYFGPGTRLTVT.

The rearrangement uses TRBV5-1 and TRBJ2-1, with D perhaps matching TRBD1 (5 bases). This CDR3 region has 13 residues. The germline CDR1 and CDR2 sequences are SGHRS and YFSETQ. With 3 bases removed from V and 5 bases from J, the gap between germline ends came to 9 bases. The CDR3 DNA follows: TGCGCCAGCAGCTCCAGGGTACACAATGAGCAGTTCTTC. Amino acid sequence: CASSSRVHNEQFF. Looking up the rest from reference TRBV5-1 and TRBJ2-1 gives the full variable domain: KAGVTQTPRYLIKTRGQQVTLSCSPISGHRSVSWYQQTPGQGLQFLFEYFSETQRNKGNFPGRFSGRQFSNSRSEMNVSTLELGDSALYLCASSSRVHNEQFFGPGTRLTVL.

In its sample, this clone was seen a few times. V is TRBV28 and J is TRBJ2-7, with D perhaps matching TRBD1 (6 bases). The germline gives CDR1 MDHEN, CDR2 SYDVKM. This CDR3 is built from 14 residues. Trimming removed 5 bases at V and 7 bases at J, with 18 bases between. The chain's CDR3 is CASSLANREREQYF. CDR3 coding DNA: TGTGCCAGCAGTCTAGCCAACAGGGAACGGGAGCAGTACTTC. Full variable domain (remainder filled in from reference TRBV28 and TRBJ2-7): DVKVTQSSRYLVKRTGEKVFLECVQDMDHENMFWYRQDPGLGLRLIYFSYDVKMKEKGDIPEGYSVSREKKERFSLILESASTNQTSMYLCASSLANREREQYFGPGTRLTVT.

J is TRBJ1-1 and V is TRBV5-1; 9 nucleotides line up with TRBD1. V was clipped by 0 bases and J by 3 bases; unmatched bases: 6. This CDR3 region has 16 residues. The germline CDR1 and CDR2 sequences are SGHRS and YFSETQ. As DNA, the CDR3 is TGCGCCAGCAGCTTGGGACTTTGGGACAGGGACACTGAAGCTTTCTTT. Amino acids: CASSLGLWDRDTEAFF.